The 6 T cell receptor beta chains listed next were all sequenced from one sample in a study of blood T cell repertoires in COVID-19 (dated by TCRdb to the early 2020s). Library method: the immunoSEQ multiplex PCR assay. TCRdb mirrors the immuneACCESS table, restricted to in-frame sequences. Some clones are absent from its copies; in checked studies, under half trace to an unresolved V gene, and the reason for the others is unknown. Across this sample there are approximately 300,000 clones, with around 92% seen only once. The leading ten clones occupy 5% to 7% of the sample. Sequenced input: peripheral blood. The source of these receptors is a man between 18 and 29 years old who had recovered from COVID-19.

This clone has just a few counts. This chain uses TRBV7-9 with TRBJ2-5, with a possible D match to TRBD2 (6 bases). V shed 2 bases and J shed 4 bases, with 20 bases lying between them. CDR3 size: 17 residues. Germline V gives CDR1 SEHNR, CDR2 FQNEAQ (reference sequence). The CDR3: CASSLLVDYVFRETQYF. In nucleotides, the CDR3 is TGTGCCAGCAGCTTATTAGTGGACTATGTTTTCAGAGAGACCCAGTACTTC.

The V gene is TRBV3-1 (or the pseudogene TRBV3-2), the J gene TRBJ2-3; 11 nucleotides agree with TRBD2. Germline V gene sequence: CDR1 LGHDT, CDR2 YNNKEL (reference sequence). This CDR3 spans 17 amino acids. The junction had 5 bases not matched to a gene; V was cut back by 0 bases and J by 3 bases. CDR3 nucleotides: TGTGCCAGCAGCCAAGAGTGGTCTAGCGGGAGGACAGATACGCAGTATTTT. It translates to CASSQEWSSGRTDTQYF.

The chain links TRBV12-3 or TRBV12-4 to TRBJ1-3; a weak D match, TRBD1 (5 bases). Trimming took off 6 bases at V and 2 bases at J, with 8 bases between the two ends. This CDR3 is built from 13 residues. The CDR3 DNA sequence: TGTGCCAGCAGCCCGGACACTGGAAACACCATATATTTT. Translated: CASSPDTGNTIYF.

J is TRBJ1-3 and V is TRBV9; D may be TRBD1 (6 bases). This CDR3 has 17 residues. Germline V gene sequence: CDR1 SGDLS, CDR2 YYNGEE. The V and J ends lost 4 bases and 4 bases respectively, with 21 bases between them. Here the CDR3 reads CASSPPTGQPLGNTIYF. CDR3 nucleotide sequence: TGTGCCAGCAGCCCTCCCACTGGACAGCCTTTAGGAAACACCATATATTTT.

This sequence joins TRBV5-1 and TRBJ1-1; TRBD1 is a possible D gene (6 bases). The CDR3 loop spans 13 amino acids. Trimming removed 3 bases from V and 11 bases from J, with 17 bases in between. In germline, CDR1 is SGHRS, CDR2 YFSETQ. Here the CDR3 reads CASSSPGAERAFF. CDR3 in DNA: TGCGCCAGCAGCTCTCCAGGGGCGGAGCGGGCTTTCTTT.

The rearrangement uses TRBV6-1 and TRBJ1-1; TRBD1 might be the D (5 bases). Germline loops: CDR1 MNHNS, CDR2 SASEGT. Between the trimmed V and J ends, which lost 2 bases and 11 bases, there was a span of 12 bases. The CDR3 is made up of 12 amino acids. CDR3: CASSEPGPGAFF. The CDR3 region has the DNA TGTGCCAGCAGTGAACCAGGGCCTGGGGCTTTCTTT.